This T cell receptor beta chain is drawn from a study of CD8 T cells in ankylosing spondylitis. General study findings and limits: One TCR beta motif, made up of eight or nine highly homologous variants, appeared characteristic of ankylosing spondylitis blood.

Trimming took 1 base from V and 5 from J, leaving 18 bases between them. The CDR3 has 17 residues. A remark on this clonotype: Its antigen is as yet unknown.

TCRdb re-derived calls from the 5' RACE reads in MiXCR, one entry per CDR3 protein. In the table there are 250,000 or so distinct CDR3 sequences, roughly a quarter of which are singletons. The clonotype was recovered from a male donor with ankylosing spondylitis or in good health (not recorded which). The sample consisted of blood, either unsorted or a sorted T cell fraction (not recorded which). The chain employs TRBV12-3 or TRBV12-4 and TRBJ2-1; TRBD2 is a possible D gene (6 bases). This chain's CDR3 is CASSLVWVGRIDNEQFF. For the CDR3, the DNA is TGTGCCAGCAGTTTAGTATGGGTGGGGAGGATCGACAATGAGCAGTTCTTC.